The clone carrying this TCR beta chain was counted a few times. Antigen specificity is unknown. The record originates from a study of OX40 agonist ivuxolimab in advanced cancers. Study-wide context: Intravenous ivuxolimab was administered to patients every 2 weeks at 0.01 to 10 mg/kg. Males comprised 82.7% of the group, whose mean age was about 61 years (range roughly 20 to 85).

Sequencing was performed with immunoSEQ multiplex PCR; in TCRdb, only in-frame clones are kept and a portion is missing. The table has fewer than 50,000 clones, around nine tenths seen once. Per the germline V gene, CDR1 is PRHDT and CDR2 is FYEKMQ (reference sequence). The CDR3 is made up of 14 amino acids. V was cut by 0 bases and J by 0 bases, with 6 bases left in between. Study findings and constraints: Blood T cells, both CD4+ and CD8+, expanded clonally by week 6 at 0.1 to 3.0 mg/kg. Low normalized T-cell clonal expansion was also seen in some nonresponders.

Sequencing used CD4+ or CD8+ T cells sorted from blood, obtained in a trial of the OX40 agonist ivuxolimab. The chain recombines TRBV13 with TRBJ2-7, with no clear D. The clonotype was recovered from an adult with an advanced solid tumor such as melanoma, head and neck, liver or kidney cancer. CDR3 sequence reads: CASSLGRNSYEQYF. The CDR3 DNA reads as TGTGCCAGCAGCTTAGGACGGAACTCCTACGAGCAGTACTTC.